The 25 T cell receptor beta chains below all came from one sample that was sequenced in a study of human T cells and chemical hapten exposure (dated by TCRdb to the early 2020s). The sample's time point, from its label and the paper: patch test 1, 2 weeks after DPC sensitization. Taken with the paper, the label for treatment or condition translates to: therapeutic diphenylcyclopropenone sensitization with weekly scalp DPC. Library creation used RACE. For sequencing, a NextSeq 500 was employed. TCRdb's own reprocessing of the public reads used fastp at Q25 and MiXCR and kept productive beta chains. One record per CDR3 amino acid sequence lists the most common genes and DNA. The table for this sample lists more than 80,000 distinct CDR3 sequences; approximately 8% of them were counted only once. The leading ten clones occupy less than 2% of the sample. Sequenced here: whole blood, sampled in connection with sensitization to the hapten diphenylcyclopropenone (DPC). The receptor source for this set is a woman younger than 45 with alopecia areata. Some clones in this sample may be carry-over from other donors' samples.

This clonotype came up many times. The chain recombines TRBV27 with TRBJ1-1; the D is unclear. The V end lost 4 bases, the J end lost 4 bases, and 10 bases lay between the germline ends. The germline V gene encodes CDR1 MNHEY and CDR2 SMNVEV (reference sequence). The CDR3 has 13 residues. The CDR3 DNA follows: TGTGCCAGCAGTTCCTTCACGGGCACTGAAGCTTTCTTT. Encoded protein: CASSSFTGTEAFF.

CDR3 DNA sequence: TGTGCCAGCAGCAAGACGACAGGCTACAACTACACCTTC. Amino acids: CASSKTTGYNYTF. The V and J genes are TRBV11-1 and TRBJ1-2, with D perhaps TRBD1 (6 bases). There are 13 residues in the CDR3. V gave up 5 bases and J gave up 10 bases, with 17 bases separating them. Germline V gives CDR1 SGHAT, CDR2 FQDESV (reference sequence).

This clonotype was counted ten times or more. The V gene is TRBV6-5, the J gene TRBJ2-3; TRBD1 might be the D (7 bases). The CDR3 length is 14 residues. Germline V gives CDR1 MNHEY, CDR2 SVGAGI. Trimming took 8 bases from V and 5 from J, leaving 17 bases between them. CDR3 in amino acids: CASLRRGPGDTQYF. As DNA, the CDR3 is TGTGCCAGCTTAAGGAGGGGGCCGGGAGATACGCAGTATTTT.

The V call is TRBV11-2, the J call TRBJ2-3, with D hard to call. Germline V lookup: CDR1 SGHAT, CDR2 FQNNGV. The CDR3 runs to 16 residues. V lost 2 bases and J 2 bases, leaving 14 bases between the germline ends. The CDR3 bases are TGTGCCAGCAGCTTAAGGATAGCCTCACCCACAGATACGCAGTATTTT. Translated, it gives CASSLRIASPTDTQYF.

This clonotype has a count of ten or more. The chain carries TRBV7-7 and TRBJ2-5; D is possibly TRBD1 or TRBD2 (5 bases each). This CDR3 comprises 15 residues. Germline CDR1 SSHAT, CDR2 FNYEAQ (reference sequence). V lost 5 bases, J lost 5 bases, and 18 bases lay in between. The CDR3 DNA is TGTGCCAGCAGCGTGGACGGGACGGCGAAGGAGACCCAGTACTTC. Protein product: CASSVDGTAKETQYF.

This clonotype has only a few counts. CDR3 sequence reads: CASSLLGGQSYEQYF. The CDR3, as DNA: TGCGCCAGCAGCTTGTTAGGGGGACAGAGCTACGAGCAGTACTTC. This rearrangement joins TRBV5-1 to TRBJ2-7; 7 nucleotides line up with TRBD1. The CDR3 contains 15 residues. In germline, CDR1 is SGHRS, CDR2 YFSETQ. V lost 1 base to trimming and J lost 3 bases; unmatched junction nucleotides: 7.

In the case of this clonotype: A much larger clone differs by one base, so this may be a read error. The rearrangement links TRBV20-1 to TRBJ1-5; D gene uncertain. Deletions cut 6 bases from V and 6 bases from J, with 27 bases between. The CDR3 is 17 amino acids. Germline V gives CDR1 DFQATT, CDR2 SNEGSKA (reference sequence). The CDR3 bases are TGCAGTGCGACCGAACAAAAAGGGTATAGCGGCATTCAGCCCCAGCATTTT. It encodes CSATEQKGYSGIQPQHF.

This clonotype has just a few counts. The chain uses TRBV2 and TRBJ2-3; possibly TRBD2 for D (5 bases). There are 14 residues in the CDR3. Germline CDR1 is SNHLY and CDR2 is FYNNEI. The germline V and J ends were trimmed by 6 bases and 2 bases, with 12 bases remaining between them. The CDR3 loop reads CASRRAGNTDTQYF. The DNA for the CDR3 is TGTGCCAGCAGGAGGGCAGGTAACACAGATACGCAGTATTTT. Combining the CDR3 with reference TRBV2 and TRBJ2-3 gives the whole variable domain EPEVTQTPSHQVTQMGQEVILRCVPISNHLYFYWYRQILGQKVEFLVSFYNNEISEKSEIFDDQFSVERPDGSNFTLKIRSTKLEDSAMYFCASRRAGNTDTQYFGPGTRLTVL.

The chain links TRBV5-1 to TRBJ2-2; D might be TRBD2 (5 bases). The V gene lost 1 base and the J gene lost 6 bases, with 7 bases spanning the gap. CDR1 SGHRS and CDR2 YFSETQ come from the germline V gene. The CDR3 has 13 amino acids. The CDR3 sequence: CASSLTRPGELFF. CDR3 sequence (DNA): TGCGCCAGCAGCTTGACTAGGCCCGGGGAGCTGTTTTTT.

This clonotype was recorded many times. The V call is TRBV5-1, the J call TRBJ2-7; tentatively, D is TRBD1 (6 bases). The CDR3 totals 17 residues. V shed 0 bases and J shed 2 bases, with 18 bases lying between them. CDR1 is SGHRS, CDR2 YFSETQ, per germline. The CDR3 DNA reads TGCGCCAGCAGCTTGGAGACTACAGGGTTTCGGACCTACGAGCAGTACTTC. This encodes CASSLETTGFRTYEQYF.

This clonotype was detected a few times. The chain recombines TRBV5-1 with TRBJ2-7; 7 bases are a match to TRBD1. The V and J ends lost 1 base and 7 bases, in that order; junction bases with no gene match: 8. Per germline, CDR1 SGHRS and CDR2 YFSETQ. The CDR3 contains 14 residues. The CDR3 coding sequence is TGCGCCAGCAGCTTGACGACAGGGTCGCTGGAGCAGTACTTC. Its translation: CASSLTTGSLEQYF. Filled out from reference TRBV5-1 and TRBJ2-7, the complete variable domain reads KAGVTQTPRYLIKTRGQQVTLSCSPISGHRSVSWYQQTPGQGLQFLFEYFSETQRNKGNFPGRFSGRQFSNSRSEMNVSTLELGDSALYLCASSLTTGSLEQYFGPGTRLTVT.

This sequence joins TRBV6-6 and TRBJ1-2, with TRBD1 identical over 10 bases. The CDR3 spans 16 residues. Germline V gene data show CDR1 as MNHNY and CDR2 as SVGAGI (reference sequence). Trimming at V came to 4 bases and at J to 4 bases, leaving 9 bases not matched to a gene. The DNA for the CDR3 is TGTGCCAGCAGTTCCAGACAGGGGGCTACCTCCTATGGCTACACCTTC. Protein sequence: CASSSRQGATSYGYTF.

A remark on this clonotype: A much larger clone is a single base away; this may be a read error. The genes are TRBV6-1 and TRBJ2-3; D is perhaps TRBD2 (7 bases). The CDR3 covers 15 residues. The germline CDR1 and CDR2 sequences are MNHNS and SASEGT. Trimming removed 5 bases from V and 4 bases from J, with 16 bases in between. For the CDR3, the DNA is TGTGCCAGCAGTTGGGGAGGGGGGTGGGCAGATACGCAGTATTTT. Translating it yields CASSWGGGWADTQYF.

This clonotype has ten or more counts. The chain carries TRBV12-3 or TRBV12-4 and TRBJ1-1; D call uncertain. The CDR3 has 11 amino acids. The V end lost 7 bases, the J end lost 2 bases, and 5 bases lay between the germline ends. This CDR3 reads CASTTNTEAFF. CDR3 in DNA: TGTGCCAGCACCACAAACACTGAAGCTTTCTTT.

This clonotype showed up many times. The chain employs TRBV7-2 and TRBJ1-5; D may be TRBD1 (6 bases). V lost 1 base to trimming and J lost 9 bases, with 16 bases between them. The germline CDR1 and CDR2 sequences are SGHTA and FQGNSA. The CDR3 has 15 amino acids. CDR3 in amino acids: CASSLGGRIFRPQHF. In DNA, the CDR3 is TGTGCCAGCAGCTTAGGGGGGCGGATCTTCCGGCCCCAGCATTTT.

The chain carries TRBV20-1 and TRBJ2-3; 11 bases line up with TRBD1. Looked up from germline, CDR1 is DFQATT and CDR2 is SNEGSKA (reference sequence). V shed 6 bases, J shed 5 bases, and the junction held 10 bases outside the gene matches. The CDR3 covers 15 residues. Written as DNA, the CDR3 is TGCAGTGCCCCGCGCTCGGACAGGGGGCGAGATACGCAGTATTTT. Amino acid sequence: CSAPRSDRGRDTQYF.

The table lists this clonotype with many counts. The genes are TRBV3-1 and TRBJ1-5, with D maybe TRBD1 (6 bases). This CDR3 contains 17 residues. CDR1 and CDR2 (germline): LGHDT, YNNKEL (reference sequence). V shed 4 bases and J shed 0 bases, with 16 bases lying between them. The CDR3 DNA follows: TGTGCCAGCAGCCTTCCTCAGGGGAGTCATAGCAATCAGCCCCAGCATTTT. This encodes CASSLPQGSHSNQPQHF.

The chain links TRBV20-1 to TRBJ2-1; possible D gene TRBD1, 5 bases. Germline V gene data show CDR1 as DFQATT and CDR2 as SNEGSKA (reference sequence). CDR3 size: 12 residues. Between the trimmed V and J ends, which lost 8 bases and 3 bases, there was a span of 11 bases. The CDR3 protein is CSTRQNYNEQFF. Written as DNA, the CDR3 is TGCAGTACAAGACAGAACTACAATGAGCAGTTCTTC.

In this sample, this clonotype turned up a few times. The chain employs TRBV29-1 and TRBJ1-1, with no clear D. Germline V gives CDR1 SQVTM, CDR2 ANQGSEA. There are 12 residues in the CDR3. The CDR3 bases are TGCAGTTCTGAACAAAAGAACACTGAAGCTTTCTTT. This sequence encodes CSSEQKNTEAFF.

A note on this clonotype: Since a much larger clone is just one base distant, this may be a read error. This sequence joins TRBV12-3 or TRBV12-4 and TRBJ2-6, with D perhaps TRBD1 or TRBD2 (6 bases each). The CDR3 runs 17 residues. DNA for the CDR3: TGTGCCAGTAAATTCGCTACCGGGGGCTCTGGGACCAACGTCCTGACTTTC. Amino acids: CASKFATGGSGTNVLTF.

About this clonotype: A much bigger clone sits one base away, suggesting this may be a read error. The genes are TRBV11-2 and TRBJ2-1; D is uncertain. Deletions cut 6 bases from V and 10 bases from J, with 13 bases between. In germline, CDR1 is SGHAT, CDR2 FQNNGV. The CDR3 loop spans 12 amino acids. The chain's CDR3 is CASRLSIPEQFF. The CDR3 bases are TGTGCCAGCAGATTATCGATCCCAGAGCAGTTCTTC.

The chain carries TRBV7-8 and TRBJ1-5; the D gene is possibly TRBD1 (6 bases). V was trimmed by 3 bases and J by 5 bases, leaving 8 bases between them. Germline V gene sequence: CDR1 SGHVS, CDR2 FQNEAQ. There are 13 residues in the CDR3. This CDR3 is CASSFNRDQPQHF. The CDR3 coding sequence is TGTGCCAGCAGCTTCAACAGGGATCAGCCCCAGCATTTT.

This clonotype was seen repeatedly, ten times or more. This chain joins TRBV29-1 and TRBJ1-2; 8 bases are a match to TRBD1. The V segment lost 2 bases and the J segment 4 bases; nucleotides outside the gene matches: 6. The CDR3 sequence is 14 residues long. CDR1 is SQVTM, CDR2 ANQGSEA, per germline. Here the CDR3 DNA reads TGCAGCGTTGAACGATCCGGGACAGGCTATGGCTACACCTTC. This translates into CSVERSGTGYGYTF.

V is TRBV30 and J is TRBJ1-2, with 7 bases lining up with TRBD1. There are 13 residues in the CDR3. Germline V CDR1 and CDR2: GTSNPN, SVGIG (reference sequence). Unmatched junction bases numbered 6, after V lost 0 bases and J lost 8 bases. The CDR3 coding sequence is TGTGCCTGGAGTGTTCAGGGGGTAAACGGCTACACCTTC. As protein: CAWSVQGVNGYTF.

This clonotype was seen many times. The rearrangement uses TRBV12-5 and TRBJ1-5; D might be TRBD1 (6 bases). In germline, CDR1 is LGHNT, CDR2 FRNRAP. V was cut by 3 bases and J by 3 bases, with 15 bases left in between. There are 16 residues in the CDR3. In DNA, the CDR3 is TGTGCTAGTGGTTTAGGTCCACAGGGAGACAATCAGCCCCAGCATTTT. Translated, it gives CASGLGPQGDNQPQHF.